A single sample gave rise to the 26 T cell receptor beta chains below, sequenced in a study of T cell repertoires in cytomegalovirus infection. TCRdb independently ran MiXCR on the reads; one entry per CDR3 protein. The sample includes 150,000 to 160,000 distinct CDR3 sequences, around 24% of them seen just once. What was sequenced was PBMCs. The source is a human donor in good health (CMV status not recorded). Some clones in this sample may be carry-over from other donors' samples.

This clonotype was counted at least ten times. The chain's CDR3 is CASSLDGLAGNEQFF. CDR3 nucleotide sequence: TGTGCCAGCAGCTTAGATGGACTAGCAGGCAATGAGCAGTTCTTC. This chain uses TRBV7-2 with TRBJ2-1; 8 nucleotides match TRBD2. The V gene's germline CDR1 is SGHTA and CDR2 FQGNSA. The length of the CDR3 is 15 residues. V lost 1 base and J lost 6; bases outside the gene matches: 5.

This clonotype was detected once. At one boundary the junction diverges from the germline segment, which might be a read error. The gene calls are TRBV11-2 and TRBJ2-1, with 7 nucleotides matching TRBD2. The CDR3 has 15 residues. Germline V gene sequence: CDR1 SGHAT, CDR2 FQNNGV. For the CDR3, the DNA is TGTGCCAGCAGCACGAGACTAGCCTACTACAATGAGCAGTTGTTC. Its translation is CASSTRLAYYNEQLF.

This clonotype was observed many times. At one end, the junction sequence differs from germline, possibly due to a read error. This chain uses TRBV7-7 with TRBJ2-5; possibly TRBD1 for D (5 bases). Germline V gives CDR1 SSHAT, CDR2 FNYEAQ (reference sequence). The CDR3 loop spans 13 amino acids. CDR3 DNA sequence: TGTGCTAGCAGTTTTGACAGAGAAGAGACCCAGTACTTC. Encoded protein: CASSFDREETQYF.

This clonotype was detected ten times or more. CDR3 sequence (DNA): TGTGCCAGCAGCTCGGCACTGAACACTGAAGCTTTCTTT. Encoded protein: CASSSALNTEAFF. The chain recombines TRBV7-2 with TRBJ1-1, with no clear D. The CDR3 is made up of 13 amino acids. The V and J ends lost 4 bases and 0 bases respectively, with 6 bases between them. Germline CDR1 and CDR2: SGHTA and FQGNSA.

The chain couples TRBV5-6 to TRBJ1-1; D is uncertain. CDR1 and CDR2 from the germline V gene are SGHDT and YYEEEE. V lost 1 base and J 10 bases, leaving 26 bases between the germline ends. The CDR3 covers 17 residues. The CDR3 sequence: CASSLLPGTGRESGAFF. CDR3 DNA: TGTGCCAGCAGCTTGCTCCCGGGAACCGGACGGGAGTCTGGAGCTTTCTTT.

This clonotype was seen many times. V and J are TRBV7-2 and TRBJ2-1; no clear D. CDR1 SGHTA and CDR2 FQGNSA come from the germline V gene. The CDR3 has 14 residues. Trimming cost V 0 bases and J 8 bases, with 11 bases left between them. CDR3 DNA: TGTGCCAGCAGCTTAGCGCTAGTAGTCCATGAGCAGTTCTTC. Protein sequence: CASSLALVVHEQFF.

This clonotype has at least ten counts. The chain is built from TRBV7-2 and TRBJ2-7, with 8 positions matching TRBD2. With 5 bases clipped from V and 3 bases from J, the junction kept 15 bases outside the gene matches. This CDR3 is built from 17 residues. Germline CDR1 reads SGHTA; CDR2 reads FQGNSA. The DNA of the CDR3 is TGTGCCAGCAGCCCTTTTAGCCTGCGGGAGGCTATCTACGAGCAGTACTTC. It yields the protein CASSPFSLREAIYEQYF.

This clonotype was seen more than once but under ten times. The V gene is TRBV7-6, the J gene TRBJ2-2; D is unresolved. The CDR3 spans 14 residues. Looked up from germline, CDR1 is SGHVS and CDR2 is FNYEAQ. Between the trimmed V and J ends, which lost 4 bases and 3 bases, there was a span of 9 bases. The CDR3 nucleotides are TGTGCCAGCAGCTCGCAGGAGTACACCGGGGAGCTGTTTTTT. This translates into CASSSQEYTGELFF.

The V call is TRBV20-1, the J call TRBJ2-7; the match to TRBD2 covers 10 bases. V lost 5 bases, J lost 2 bases, and 3 bases stayed unmatched. Germline CDR1 and CDR2: DFQATT and SNEGSKA (reference sequence). The CDR3 has 13 amino acids. The CDR3 DNA reads TGCAGTGCTGTGAGCGGGGGGGCCTACGAGCAGTACTTC. Amino acids: CSAVSGGAYEQYF.

This clonotype showed up many times. The chain is built from TRBV12-3 or TRBV12-4 and TRBJ1-1, with a tentative D call TRBD1 (5 bases). The CDR3 totals 14 residues. Trimming took off 4 bases at V and 3 bases at J, with 12 bases between the two ends. The CDR3: CASSSGLGDTEAFF. CDR3 nucleotides: TGTGCCAGCAGTTCCGGGTTAGGGGACACTGAAGCTTTCTTT.

The chain is built from TRBV12-3 or TRBV12-4 and TRBJ2-1, with TRBD2 matching 7 bases. The V gene end was trimmed by 6 bases and the J gene end by 3 bases; junction bases not matched to a gene: 8. The CDR3 consists of 15 residues. CDR3 sequence reads: CASSKTSAGYNEQFF. CDR3 bases: TGTGCCAGCAGCAAAACTAGCGCAGGCTACAATGAGCAGTTCTTC.

This clonotype has just a few counts. The CDR3 DNA reads as TGTGCCAGTAGGACGGCAGGCTCTGGCTACACCTTC. This sequence encodes CASRTAGSGYTF. This sequence joins TRBV19 and TRBJ1-2, with unresolved D. The CDR3 has 12 residues. Germline CDR1 LNHDA, CDR2 SQIVND (reference sequence). The V end lost 6 bases, the J end lost 7 bases, and 12 bases lay between the germline ends.

The chain combines TRBV2 with TRBJ2-1; TRBD1 matches 10 bases. This CDR3 is built from 15 residues. J was trimmed by 7 bases and V by 2 bases; bases with no gene match: 5. Germline V lookup: CDR1 SNHLY, CDR2 FYNNEI. The chain's CDR3 is CASSEPGQGWNEQFF. CDR3 nucleotides: TGTGCCAGCAGTGAACCGGGACAGGGGTGGAATGAGCAGTTCTTC.

V gene TRBV15 combines with J gene TRBJ2-2; perhaps TRBD1 as D (7 bases). The CDR3 is 17 amino acids. V was shortened by 2 bases and J by 4 bases, with 17 bases between the two germline ends. Germline V gene lookup returns CDR1 LNHNV and CDR2 YYDKDF (reference sequence). The CDR3 DNA is TGTGCCACCAGCAGAACCCCAGGGGGGCGGGCCACCGGGGAGCTGTTTTTT. Its protein product is CATSRTPGGRATGELFF.

V gene TRBV7-2 combines with J gene TRBJ2-2, with 12 bases matching TRBD2. CDR1 is SGHTA and CDR2 is FQGNSA in the germline V gene. V shed 6 bases, J shed 2 bases, and the junction held 4 bases outside the gene matches. The CDR3 length is 16 residues. The CDR3 here is CASSSTSGGNTGELFF. In nucleotides, the CDR3 is TGTGCCAGCAGTTCGACTAGCGGGGGTAACACCGGGGAGCTGTTTTTT.

The chain has TRBV7-9 and TRBJ2-3; possibly TRBD1 for D (6 bases). Per germline, CDR1 SEHNR and CDR2 FQNEAQ (reference sequence). The CDR3 sequence is 15 residues long. Deletions cut 1 base from V and 3 bases from J, with 11 bases between. In DNA, the CDR3 is TGTGCCAGCAGCTTAGTCACAGGGTGGACAGATACGCAGTATTTT. It is translated as CASSLVTGWTDTQYF. The full variable domain, completed using reference TRBV7-9 and TRBJ2-3, is DTGVSQNPRHKITKRGQNVTFRCDPISEHNRLYWYRQTLGQGPEFLTYFQNEAQLEKSRLLSDRFSAERPKGSFSTLEIQRTEQGDSAMYLCASSLVTGWTDTQYFGPGTRLTVL.

This clonotype was counted at least ten times. This sequence joins TRBV7-3 and TRBJ2-1; D call uncertain. Trimming took off 5 bases at V and 5 bases at J, with 10 bases between the two ends. Germline CDR1 SGHTA, CDR2 FQGTGA. This CDR3 contains 13 residues. The CDR3 sequence: CASSVGPNNEQFF. In nucleotides, the CDR3 is TGTGCCAGCAGCGTAGGCCCAAACAATGAGCAGTTCTTC. Together with reference TRBV7-3 and TRBJ2-1, the CDR3 gives the full variable domain: GAGVSQTPSNKVTEKGKYVELRCDPISGHTALYWYRQSLGQGPEFLIYFQGTGAADDSGLPNDRFFAVRPEGSVSTLKIQRTERGDSAVYLCASSVGPNNEQFFGPGTRLTVL.

The count of this clonotype is one. This chain connects TRBV6-8 to TRBJ2-5; TRBD1 agrees at 9 bases. The CDR3 length is 13 residues. The V and J ends lost 7 bases and 4 bases, in that order; junction bases with no gene match: 4. Germline V gene lookup returns CDR1 MNHGY and CDR2 SAAAGT. Here the CDR3 DNA reads TGTGCCAGCAAATTGGACAGGGGAGAGACCCAGTACTTC. It encodes CASKLDRGETQYF.

The rearrangement links TRBV6-1 to TRBJ2-2, with D possibly matching TRBD1 (6 bases). Looked up from germline, CDR1 is MNHNS and CDR2 is SASEGT. Trimming removed 10 bases at V and 1 base at J, with 10 bases between. The CDR3 consists of 13 residues. The CDR3 loop reads CATRQENTGELFF. As DNA, the CDR3 is TGTGCCACCCGACAGGAGAACACCGGGGAGCTGTTTTTT.

This clonotype was detected ten times or more. V usage is TRBV5-4 and J usage is TRBJ2-1, with 12 bases fitting TRBD2. The J segment lost 8 bases and the V segment lost 0 bases, leaving 15 bases of the junction unmatched. This CDR3 contains 19 residues. Germline V gene sequence: CDR1 SGHNT, CDR2 YYREEE (reference sequence). The CDR3 DNA reads as TGTGCCAGCAGCTTGGGAACCCTAGCGGGAGGGCCAGGAATTCATGAGCAGTTCTTC. Protein: CASSLGTLAGGPGIHEQFF.

As for this clonotype: Being one base from a much bigger clone, this may be a read error. CDR3 sequence (DNA): TGTGCCTGCAGCTTAGGAGTAGCGGGAGAAAATGAGCAGTTCTTC. It yields the protein CACSLGVAGENEQFF. The chain has TRBV7-6 and TRBJ2-1; 9 positions match TRBD2. The CDR3 consists of 15 residues. CDR1 SGHVS and CDR2 FNYEAQ come from the germline V gene.

There are many counts of this clonotype. This sequence joins TRBV7-2 and TRBJ1-1; 7 nucleotides match TRBD1. The V gene's germline CDR1 is SGHTA and CDR2 FQGNSA. Trimming cost V 4 bases and J 10 bases; bases outside gene matches: 15. This CDR3 has 15 amino acids. CDR3 protein: CASSSWTGTQDGAFF. The CDR3 DNA sequence: TGTGCCAGCAGCTCCTGGACAGGTACACAAGATGGAGCTTTCTTT.

In this sample, this clonotype turned up a few times. This chain joins TRBV7-9 and TRBJ2-7; TRBD2 agrees at 7 bases. With 5 bases clipped from V and 2 bases from J, the junction kept 3 bases outside the gene matches. Germline assignment: CDR1 SEHNR and CDR2 FQNEAQ (reference sequence). The length of the CDR3 is 13 residues. CDR3 loop: CASSIREAYEQYF. The CDR3 DNA follows: TGTGCCAGCAGCATTCGGGAGGCCTACGAGCAGTACTTC.

This clonotype was recorded a few times. The V call is TRBV28, the J call TRBJ1-3; D gene ambiguous. CDR1 is MDHEN, CDR2 SYDVKM, per germline. The V and J ends lost 2 bases and 2 bases respectively, with 10 bases between them. This CDR3 region has 15 residues. The CDR3 spells CASSLGLPPGNTIYF. The CDR3 coding sequence is TGTGCCAGCAGTTTAGGGCTGCCGCCTGGAAACACCATATATTTT.

The chain carries TRBV6-5 and TRBJ1-2; D is undetermined. V gave up 10 bases and J gave up 8 bases, with 23 bases separating them. CDR1 is MNHEY, CDR2 SVGAGI, per germline. CDR3 length equals 14 residues. This CDR3 reads CATLDNSGPGGYTF. The CDR3 nucleotides are TGTGCCACCTTGGATAATAGTGGGCCGGGAGGCTACACCTTC.

CDR3 loop: CSARGQVNDNSPLHF. The CDR3 bases are TGCAGTGCTCGAGGACAGGTGAATGATAATTCACCCCTCCACTTT. V gene TRBV20-1 combines with J gene TRBJ1-6; the match to TRBD1 covers 7 bases. Per germline, CDR1 DFQATT and CDR2 SNEGSKA (reference sequence). This CDR3 has 15 residues. The trim removed 5 bases at V and 5 bases at J, leaving 9 bases unmatched.